This TCR beta chain was found in a study of CD8+ T cells in alopecia areata. Notes on the study in general: Throughout tofacitinib, many expanded lesional clones continued to persist in scalp and blood.

Indicated treatment: oral pan-JAK inhibitor, 5-10 mg twice daily. PBMC-derived CD4+ and CD8+ T cells were sorted. In each case, RNA was isolated and then reverse transcribed into cDNA as the sequencing template. Sequenced by immunoSEQ multiplex PCR; TCRdb stores in-frame clones only, minus some. The sample lists approximately 130,000 clones, approximately 60% seen once, with 4.5% to 6% in the top ten. Germline trimming cut 7 bases from V and 3 bases from J; bases unmatched to any gene: 3. CDR1 and CDR2 (germline): SQVTM, ANQGSEA. The CDR3 sequence is 12 residues long. On this clone itself: Its antigen is not known.

V usage is TRBV29-1 and J usage is TRBJ1-3; 7 bases agree with TRBD1. The sequence was collected from a human donor with alopecia areata. This specimen was CD4+ T cells sorted from blood, taken at week 4, from a patient treated with tofacitinib. The CDR3 coding sequence is TGCAGCGGAGGGACAGATGGAAACACCATATATTTT. It yields the protein CSGGTDGNTIYF.